These 2 T cell receptor beta chains were sequenced from one sample in a study of cytomegalovirus exposure and HLA in healthy donors. PCR involved 60 Vbeta and 13 Jbeta primers. TCRdb's table, derived via immunoSEQ multiplex PCR, lists solely in-frame clones and lacks some. The data show about 150,000 clones, roughly 80% seen once. The specimen sequenced was PBMCs. Every receptor here comes from a man in his late teens or twenties in good health and CMV-seropositive.

The chain carries TRBV28 and TRBJ2-5, with D possibly being TRBD1 (6 bases). Trimming stripped 4 bases from V and 3 bases from J, with 24 bases between. CDR3 length: 18 amino acids. Germline V gene data show CDR1 as MDHEN and CDR2 as SYDVKM. Here the CDR3 reads CASSYNPRGPPWEETQYF. The CDR3, as DNA: TGTGCCAGCAGTTATAATCCCAGGGGTCCCCCTTGGGAAGAGACCCAGTACTTC.

The V call is TRBV16, the J call TRBJ1-5; no reliable D call. With 1 base removed from V and 7 bases from J, the gap between germline ends came to 11 bases. The CDR3 contains 14 residues. CDR1 KGHSY and CDR2 FQNENV come from the germline V gene. In DNA form, the CDR3 reads TGTGCCAGCAGCCAATTGCGCATCCGCCAGCCCCAGCATTTT. Translation gives CASSQLRIRQPQHF.